This T cell receptor beta chain was documented in a study of blood T cell repertoires in COVID-19. Overall study: Samples taken during acute and convalescent COVID-19 were collected in the United States, Italy and Spain.

Authors' analysis steps: It was from reference gene primer amplification that nucleated cell counts were estimated. Measured with immunoSEQ multiplex PCR; TCRdb has only the in-frame clones, and not every one. V, J and clone size are taken as reported in that table, and D and trimming were inferred from the DNA itself. Of 100,000 to 130,000 clones listed, approximately 85% are singletons. The V gene lost 0 bases and the J gene lost 8 bases, with 10 bases spanning the gap. This CDR3 spans 13 amino acids. The germline gives CDR1 GTSNPN, CDR2 SVGIG (reference sequence). This clone showed up just once. The sequencing input was peripheral blood. The genes are TRBV30 and TRBJ1-4; D uncertain. The clonotype comes from a human donor in a cohort sampled during active COVID-19. The CDR3 is CAWSVTQREKLFF. Written as DNA, the CDR3 is TGTGCCTGGAGTGTGACCCAGCGAGAAAAACTGTTTTTT.